This T cell receptor beta chain derives from a study of T-cell reconstitution after alpha-beta-depleted transplantation in children. Unique molecular identifiers were incorporated when the TCRbeta library was constructed. TCRdb re-analysed the PCR reads in MiXCR, keeping a single row per CDR3 protein. The sample carries around 600,000 distinct CDR3 sequences, roughly a tenth recorded once. This clonotype was recorded a few times. The CDR3 totals 14 residues. Trimming shortened V by 4 bases and J by 3 bases, and 15 bases separated the two germline ends. Germline-derived CDR1 and CDR2 are DFQATT and SNEGSKA (reference sequence).

The chain is built from TRBV20-1 and TRBJ1-1; D may be TRBD1 (6 bases). The clonotype comes from a human donor who donated a stem cell graft to a child with acute myeloid leukemia. The sequencing here drew on PBMCs from the stem cell graft donor, taken from the stem cell graft. CDR3 bases: TGCAGTGCTACCAGGGTTAGGGGGGACACTGAAGCTTTCTTT. Protein product: CSATRVRGDTEAFF.